A selection of T cell receptor beta chains follows, all from one sample in a study of early T cells in non-severe SARS-CoV-2 infection. Each CDR3 protein is one row after TCRdb ran MiXCR on the 5' RACE reads. The table lists about 49,000 distinct CDR3 sequences, approximately 12% of them singletons, with 7.5% to 9.5% in the top ten. The sequenced sample was whole blood. These receptors all come from an adult who was a healthcare worker with PCR-confirmed SARS-CoV-2 infection or an uninfected control (not recorded which). Both conserved end residues are part of each CDR3. D genes are given only for firm matches. Clone size appears in some rows only: once, few, many, or a class for an expanded clone.

>NA|TRBV7-9|TRBJ1-2|TRBD1
TGTGCCAGCAGCCATGAGAATACAGGGGGAAGCGGCTACACCTTC
CASSHENTGGSGYTF
>NA|TRBV5-1|TRBJ2-2|NA
TGCGCCAGCAGCTTGGAAGCGGGCGGGGAGCTGTTTTTT
CASSLEAGGELFF
>many|TRBV12-3/TRBV12-4|TRBJ2-4|TRBD1
TGTGCCAGCAGTCAGACAGGGGGTCTTGACATTCAGTACTTC
CASSQTGGLDIQYF
>NA|TRBV10-1|TRBJ2-7|NA
TGCGCCAACTTCAGGAAGGGGCGCTCCGAGCAGTACTTC
CANFRKGRSEQYF
>NA|TRBV4-1|TRBJ2-1|NA
TGCGCCAGCAGCCCTAGCAGGGACGGGTACAATGAGCAGTTCTTC
CASSPSRDGYNEQFF
>NA|TRBV24-1|TRBJ2-1|TRBD2
TGTGCCACCAGTGAAGGACTAGCGGGAGGGCGATCTACGTATGAGCAGTTCTTC
CATSEGLAGGRSTYEQFF
>many|TRBV9|TRBJ2-2|TRBD2
TGTGCCAGCAGCCCATGGGGACTAGCGGGAGGCGGCACCGGGGAGCTGTTTTTT
CASSPWGLAGGGTGELFF
>many|TRBV29-1|TRBJ2-1|NA
TGCAGCGTTCCTACAGTTCCTGCAGCCGATGAGCAGTTCTTC
CSVPTVPAADEQFF
>many|TRBV6-2/TRBV6-3|TRBJ2-7|TRBD1
TGTGCCAGCAGTTACACGTGGGACAGCGACTACGAGCAGTACTTC
CASSYTWDSDYEQYF
>NA|TRBV29-1|TRBJ2-1|TRBD1
TGCAGCGTTGCACAGTCCCGGGACAGGAAAAGCTCCTACAATGAGCAGTTCTTC
CSVAQSRDRKSSYNEQFF
>many|TRBV12-3/TRBV12-4|TRBJ2-7|TRBD1
TGTGCCAGCAGTCCAGGGGGACAAAGAATTTACGAGCAGTACTTC
CASSPGGQRIYEQYF
>many|TRBV6-5|TRBJ2-1|TRBD2
TGTGCCAGCAGTTACGCGGGACTAGGGACCCACAATGAGCAGTTCTTC
CASSYAGLGTHNEQFF
>few|TRBV7-2|TRBJ2-4|TRBD1
TGTGCCAGCAGCTTAGGGGACAGGGTTGCCATTCAGTACTTC
CASSLGDRVAIQYF
>few|TRBV7-9|TRBJ1-1|NA
TGTGCCAGCAGCTTCGGTAGCTTTGATGAAGCTTTCTTT
CASSFGSFDEAFF
>once|TRBV29-1|TRBJ1-1|TRBD1
TGCAGCGGTCTCACAGGGGGGGCCACTGAAGCTTTCTTT
CSGLTGGATEAFF
>NA|TRBV27|TRBJ2-5|NA
TGTGCCAGCAGTCCGATTGGGCGAGAGACCCAGTACTTC
CASSPIGRETQYF
>NA|TRBV5-1|TRBJ2-7|NA
TGCGCCAGCAGCTTGGATCGCGAGCAGTACTTC
CASSLDREQYF
>NA|TRBV29-1|TRBJ2-1|TRBD2
TGCAGCGTTGCGGGACTAGCGGGAGTAGGTGAGCAGTTCTTC
CSVAGLAGVGEQFF
>many|TRBV29-1|TRBJ2-1|NA
TGCAGCGTTGCTCATGATCGCTCCTACAATGAGCAGTTCTTC
CSVAHDRSYNEQFF
>NA|TRBV7-2|TRBJ1-3|NA
TGTGCCAGCAGCTTAGCGGGTAGCCCCTCTGGAAACACCATATATTTT
CASSLAGSPSGNTIYF
>many|TRBV7-9|TRBJ1-5|NA
TGTGCCAGCAGCTTAGGGGGGTACAGCAATCAGCCCCAGCATTTT
CASSLGGYSNQPQHF
>many|TRBV4-1|TRBJ2-3|NA
TGCGCCAGCAGCCCGAGTTGGCGGGGTTCCACAGATACGCAGTATTTT
CASSPSWRGSTDTQYF
>many|TRBV19|TRBJ1-2|TRBD1
TGTGCCAGTAGTAGGGGACAGATGAACTATGGCTACACCTTC
CASSRGQMNYGYTF
>NA|TRBV11-3|TRBJ2-7|TRBD2
TGTGCCAGCAGCTTAGCCGGGACTAGCGGGAGGGCGTCCTCCTTGGAGCAGTACTTC
CASSLAGTSGRASSLEQYF
>few|TRBV29-1|TRBJ2-3|NA
TGCAGCGACTACCCGGGACTTTCCACAGATACGCAGTATTTT
CSDYPGLSTDTQYF
>few|TRBV4-2|TRBJ2-1|NA
TGTGCCAGCGGGAAGGGGGGAGTGGGCAATGAGCAGTTCTTC
CASGKGGVGNEQFF
>NA|TRBV7-9|TRBJ1-2|NA
TGTGCCAGCAGCACCCTCGACCGGGGCGATGGCTACACCTTC
CASSTLDRGDGYTF
>few|TRBV7-2|TRBJ1-6|NA
TGTGCCAGCAGCTTAGGGGGGTCACCCCTCCACTTT
CASSLGGSPLHF
>NA|TRBV7-2|TRBJ1-6|TRBD1
TGTGCCAGCAGCTTCCGGACAGGGGGTTCACCCCTCCACTTT
CASSFRTGGSPLHF
>many|TRBV7-2|TRBJ2-1|TRBD2
TGTGCCAGCAGGCTGCGTAGCGGGAGGGCCACCTACAATGAGCAGTTCTTC
CASRLRSGRATYNEQFF
>many|TRBV12-3/TRBV12-4|TRBJ1-1|NA
TGTGCCAGCAGTTTTACGGGGGGTAGTACTGAAGCTTTCTTT
CASSFTGGSTEAFF
>NA|TRBV20-1|TRBJ2-1|TRBD2
TGCAGTGCTAGAGCCGCGGGGGGTAACAATGAGCAGTTCTTC
CSARAAGGNNEQFF
>many|TRBV7-8|TRBJ1-2|NA
TGTGCCAGCAGCGTCACAGGGTTGGGTGGCTACACCTTC
CASSVTGLGGYTF
>many|TRBV28|TRBJ1-1|NA
TGTGCCAGCAGTGCGTACACTGAAGCTTTCTTT
CASSAYTEAFF
>NA|TRBV9|TRBJ1-4|NA
TGTGCCAGCAGCGTAGGCGGGACGGAGGGGGGAAAACTGTTTTTT
CASSVGGTEGGKLFF
>many|TRBV12-3/TRBV12-4|TRBJ2-1|TRBD2
TGTGCCAGCAGTTTACGACTAGCGACCTACAATGAGCAGTTCTTC
CASSLRLATYNEQFF